This T cell receptor beta chain was retrieved from a study of cytomegalovirus exposure and HLA in healthy donors. 13 Jbeta primers and 60 Vbeta primers were used for the PCR. This table comes from immunoSEQ multiplex PCR, and its TCRdb copy is limited to in-frame clones, with some not included. This table has some 110,000 clones, roughly 15% appearing once. The source of this sequence is a female donor in good health and CMV-seronegative. Sequenced sample: PBMCs.

CDR3 sequence: CASSPQGDGYTF. The CDR3 bases are TGTGCCAGCTCACCACAGGGGGATGGCTACACCTTC. The rearrangement joins TRBV18 to TRBJ1-2; tentatively, D is TRBD1 (6 bases). The length of the CDR3 is 12 residues. CDR1 and CDR2 (germline): KGHSH, LQKENI. V lost 1 base to trimming and J lost 6 bases, with 6 bases between them. Together with reference TRBV18 and TRBJ1-2, the CDR3 gives the full variable domain: NAGVMQNPRHLVRRRGQEARLRCSPMKGHSHVYWYRQLPEEGLKFMVYLQKENIIDESGMPKERFSAEFPKEGPSILRIQQVVRGDSAAYFCASSPQGDGYTFGSGTRLTVV.